The 18 T cell receptor beta chains reported below all come from one sample, sequenced in a study of cytomegalovirus exposure and HLA in healthy donors. PCR used 60 Vbeta primers and 13 Jbeta primers. Profiled with immunoSEQ multiplex PCR; TCRdb holds only in-frame clones, not every one. The sample lists under 150,000 clones, 60% to 85% occurring once. The specimen was PBMCs. The receptors were gathered from a young woman in good health and CMV-seronegative.

V gene TRBV5-6 combines with J gene TRBJ2-7; D not certain. The V and J ends lost 0 bases and 2 bases respectively, with 12 bases between them. The CDR3 has 15 amino acids. Germline V gene sequence: CDR1 SGHDT, CDR2 YYEEEE. The CDR3 spells CASSLGRLLAYEQYF. CDR3 DNA sequence: TGTGCCAGCAGCTTGGGAAGACTTCTAGCCTACGAGCAGTACTTC.

The chain carries TRBV4-1 and TRBJ2-3; 13 bases agree with TRBD2. V was pared by 3 bases and J by 7 bases, with 4 bases of the junction left unmatched. CDR1 is MGHRA, CDR2 YSYEKL, per germline. The CDR3 consists of 15 residues. CDR3 bases: TGCGCCAGCAGCCAGGGACTAGCGGGGCGGAATACGCAGTATTTT. This sequence encodes CASSQGLAGRNTQYF.

The chain recombines TRBV5-6 with TRBJ2-1; TRBD2 is a possible D gene (5 bases). Trimming left V 1 base short and J 7 bases short, with 12 bases between. There are 14 residues in the CDR3. The germline V gene encodes CDR1 SGHDT and CDR2 YYEEEE. In nucleotides, the CDR3 is TGTGCCAGCAGCTTGTTCGGGGAGATGAATGAGCAGTTCTTC. As protein: CASSLFGEMNEQFF.

The chain employs TRBV4-1 and TRBJ2-7; D possibly corresponds to TRBD2 (5 bases). The germline V gene has CDR1 MGHRA and CDR2 YSYEKL. CDR3 length: 16 residues. With 1 base removed from V and 0 bases from J, the gap between germline ends came to 13 bases. The CDR3 loop reads CASSQGPSGPSYEQYF. The CDR3 DNA reads TGCGCCAGCAGCCAAGGCCCAAGCGGCCCCTCCTACGAGCAGTACTTC.

This clone was found once. The chain recombines TRBV29-1 with TRBJ1-1; 9 bases are a match to TRBD1. This CDR3 region has 14 residues. In germline, CDR1 is SQVTM, CDR2 ANQGSEA. J gave up 4 bases and V 6 bases, and 9 bases lay outside the gene matches. The chain's CDR3 is CSVQGARGGTEAFF. The CDR3, as DNA: TGCAGCGTACAGGGGGCGCGGGGCGGCACTGAAGCTTTCTTT.

This clone turned up a few times. The gene calls are TRBV6-1 and TRBJ2-4; D not certain. Germline lookup yields CDR1 MNHNS and CDR2 SASEGT. The CDR3 is 14 amino acids. Between the trimmed V and J ends, which lost 6 bases and 2 bases, there was a span of 11 bases. In DNA form, the CDR3 reads TGTGCCAGCAGGGTAGACAATTCCAAAAACATTCAGTACTTC. Translating gives CASRVDNSKNIQYF.

This clone was observed a handful of times. The genes are TRBV15 and TRBJ1-6; no definite D call. The length of the CDR3 is 13 residues. The germline V gene has CDR1 LNHNV and CDR2 YYDKDF (reference sequence). Trimming removed 0 bases from V and 7 bases from J, with 4 bases in between. CDR3 bases: TGTGCCACCAGCAGAGACGGGAATTCACCCCTCCACTTT. Translation gives CATSRDGNSPLHF. Full variable domain (remainder filled in from reference TRBV15 and TRBJ1-6): DAMVIQNPRYQVTQFGKPVTLSCSQTLNHNVMYWYQQKSSQAPKLLFHYYDKDFNNEADTPDNFQSRRPNTSFCFLDIRSPGLGDTAMYLCATSRDGNSPLHFGNGTRLTVT.

V gene TRBV2 combines with J gene TRBJ1-3; 7 bases match TRBD1. After removal of 2 bases from V and 14 bases from J, the junction contained 15 bases not matched to a gene. Germline loops: CDR1 SNHLY, CDR2 FYNNEI. There are 15 residues in the CDR3. The CDR3 loop reads CASSETPATGQRVYF. CDR3 nucleotides: TGTGCCAGCAGTGAAACCCCGGCGACAGGGCAGAGGGTATATTTT.

The sample holds one count of this clone. This rearrangement joins TRBV6-1 to TRBJ2-5; 9 bases are shared with TRBD1. The germline V gene has CDR1 MNHNS and CDR2 SASEGT. With V trimmed by 6 bases and J by 5 bases, 7 bases remained unmatched. The CDR3 is 14 residues long. The chain's CDR3 is CASSPDRGWETQYF. CDR3 nucleotides: TGTGCCAGCAGCCCGGACAGGGGCTGGGAGACCCAGTACTTC.

The chain links TRBV15 to TRBJ1-5; a possible D gene is TRBD1 (6 bases). The germline V gene has CDR1 LNHNV and CDR2 YYDKDF (reference sequence). There are 16 residues in the CDR3. V was cut by 0 bases and J by 4 bases, with 13 bases left in between. The DNA for the CDR3 is TGTGCCACCAGCAGAGATCCCCCAGGGGTAAATCAGCCCCAGCATTTT. Protein: CATSRDPPGVNQPQHF. Variable domain in full (rest from reference TRBV15 and TRBJ1-5): DAMVIQNPRYQVTQFGKPVTLSCSQTLNHNVMYWYQQKSSQAPKLLFHYYDKDFNNEADTPDNFQSRRPNTSFCFLDIRSPGLGDTAMYLCATSRDPPGVNQPQHFGDGTRLSIL.

This clone was seen a single time. This sequence joins TRBV30 and TRBJ2-7; 10 bases match TRBD2. The germline V gene encodes CDR1 GTSNPN and CDR2 SVGIG (reference sequence). This CDR3 region has 14 residues. V was clipped by 4 bases and J by 5 bases; unmatched bases: 8. CDR3 loop: CAWKGKREGDEQYF. CDR3 DNA: TGTGCCTGGAAGGGGAAGCGGGAGGGGGACGAGCAGTACTTC.

This chain links TRBV6-5 with TRBJ2-7; tentatively, D is TRBD1 (5 bases). The CDR3 spans 14 residues. V lost 5 bases to trimming and J lost 3 bases, with 14 bases between them. Germline lookup yields CDR1 MNHEY and CDR2 SVGAGI. This CDR3 reads CASSTRRQHYEQYF. The DNA of the CDR3 is TGTGCCAGCAGTACCCGTCGACAGCACTACGAGCAGTACTTC.

The chain carries TRBV4-1 and TRBJ2-1; perhaps TRBD2 as D (5 bases). This CDR3 is built from 16 residues. The germline V and J ends were trimmed by 6 bases and 2 bases, with 17 bases remaining between them. Looked up from germline, CDR1 is MGHRA and CDR2 is YSYEKL. CDR3 residues: CASSPKVDSAYNEQFF. As DNA, the CDR3 is TGCGCCAGCAGTCCCAAGGTTGATAGCGCCTACAATGAGCAGTTCTTC.

The chain carries TRBV10-3 and TRBJ1-3; 9 bases line up with TRBD1. The ends lost 4 bases at V and 3 bases at J; junction bases unmatched: 4. CDR1 and CDR2 from the germline V gene are ENHRY and SYGVKD. The CDR3 consists of 15 residues. The CDR3: CAISGQGVGGNTIYF. Here the CDR3 DNA reads TGTGCCATCAGTGGACAGGGGGTTGGTGGAAACACCATATATTTT.

This chain links TRBV30 with TRBJ1-1; D is unclear. The germline V and J ends were trimmed by 4 bases and 6 bases, with 12 bases remaining between them. CDR3 length: 12 amino acids. The V gene's germline CDR1 is GTSNPN and CDR2 SVGIG (reference sequence). CDR3 loop: CAWIGDYPEAFF. The CDR3 DNA is TGTGCCTGGATCGGCGACTACCCTGAAGCTTTCTTT. Together with reference TRBV30 and TRBJ1-1, the CDR3 gives the full variable domain: SQTIHQWPATLVQPVGSPLSLECTVEGTSNPNLYWYRQAAGRGLQLLFYSVGIGQISSEVPQNLSASRPQDRQFILSSKKLLLSDSGFYLCAWIGDYPEAFFGQGTRLTVV.

The chain has TRBV2 and TRBJ2-7, with D maybe TRBD1 (5 bases). The CDR3 has 14 amino acids. CDR1 is SNHLY and CDR2 is FYNNEI in the germline V gene. The germline V and J ends were trimmed by 7 bases and 2 bases, with 15 bases remaining between them. The CDR3, as DNA: TGTGCCAGCAAGAAAGGGGTTGATCCCTACGAGCAGTACTTC. Its translation is CASKKGVDPYEQYF.

This chain connects TRBV28 to TRBJ2-1; no reliable D call. There are 15 residues in the CDR3. Trimming removed 4 bases at V and 0 bases at J, with 10 bases between. Germline CDR1 MDHEN, CDR2 SYDVKM. The CDR3 sequence: CASSSLRSSYNEQFF. The CDR3 DNA reads as TGTGCCAGCAGTTCCTTGAGGAGCTCCTACAATGAGCAGTTCTTC.

The chain combines TRBV11-2 with TRBJ2-7; 7 nucleotides agree with TRBD1. The CDR3 sequence is 14 residues long. V lost 7 bases to trimming and J lost 4 bases; unmatched junction nucleotides: 10. Germline CDR1 is SGHAT and CDR2 is FQNNGV. This chain's CDR3 is CASTRDSSSYEQYF. CDR3 coding DNA: TGTGCCAGCACCCGGGACAGCTCCTCTTACGAGCAGTACTTC.